One sample yielded the 8 T cell receptor beta chains listed below, sequenced in a study of blood T cell repertoires in COVID-19. Clones were read by immunoSEQ multiplex PCR, and TCRdb kept only the in-frame ones, dropping some. The sample consists of 200,000 to 250,000 clones, roughly four fifths of them appearing once. The sample was PBMCs or T cells enriched from blood (not recorded which). The receptors were sampled from a woman in her sixties who had recovered from COVID-19.

The rearrangement links TRBV25-1 to TRBJ1-5; unclear D gene. The CDR3 contains 13 residues. Germline CDR1 reads MGHDK; CDR2 reads SYGVNS. Trimming pared 3 bases from V and 5 bases from J, leaving 8 bases between. The CDR3 spells CASSELPDQPQHF. CDR3 nucleotides: TGTGCCAGCAGTGAGCTACCCGATCAGCCCCAGCATTTT.

V usage is TRBV5-4 and J usage is TRBJ1-2; a weak D match, TRBD1 (5 bases). Trimming stripped 1 base from V and 4 bases from J, with 14 bases between. The CDR3 runs to 15 residues. The germline CDR1 and CDR2 sequences are SGHNT and YYREEE (reference sequence). The CDR3 region has the DNA TGTGCCAGCAGCTTGAATACAGACAGTTTCTATGGCTACACCTTC. Translated, it gives CASSLNTDSFYGYTF.

A single count supports this clone. The chain links TRBV10-3 to TRBJ1-5; weak D call: TRBD1 (5 bases). Trimming took off 3 bases at V and 7 bases at J, with 10 bases between the two ends. The CDR3 has 13 residues. CDR1 is ENHRY and CDR2 is SYGVKD in the germline V gene. CDR3 DNA: TGTGCCATCAGTGAACAGGACCACCAGCCCCAGCATTTT. The encoded protein is CAISEQDHQPQHF.

CDR3 in DNA: TGTGCCAGCTCCCCTAGCGGGATGGAGACCCAGTACTTC. Encoded protein: CASSPSGMETQYF. The chain is built from TRBV18 and TRBJ2-5; 9 nucleotides agree with TRBD2. Trimming at V came to 6 bases and at J to 5 bases, leaving 4 bases not matched to a gene. The CDR3 contains 13 residues. Germline CDR1 is KGHSH and CDR2 is LQKENI.

The chain combines TRBV5-1 with TRBJ2-6; D is undetermined. There are 16 residues in the CDR3. Germline-derived CDR1 and CDR2 are SGHRS and YFSETQ. Deletions cut 0 bases from V and 0 bases from J, with 7 bases between. CDR3 sequence: CASSLGSSSGANVLTF. Written as DNA, the CDR3 is TGCGCCAGCAGCTTGGGCTCGAGCTCTGGGGCCAACGTCCTGACTTTC.

V usage is TRBV27 and J usage is TRBJ1-4; D remains ambiguous. Between the trimmed V and J ends, which lost 4 bases and 3 bases, there was a span of 9 bases. This CDR3 is built from 14 residues. CDR1 is MNHEY, CDR2 SMNVEV, per germline (reference sequence). CDR3 protein: CASSSRLANEKLFF. The CDR3 DNA reads TGTGCCAGCAGTTCGAGGCTCGCTAATGAAAAACTGTTTTTT.

The rearrangement links TRBV7-9 to TRBJ2-5; 11 bases match TRBD1. The germline CDR1 and CDR2 sequences are SEHNR and FQNEAQ (reference sequence). The CDR3 extends over 16 amino acids. Losses at the gene ends were 1 base for V and 0 bases for J; bases not matched to a gene: 1. In DNA form, the CDR3 reads TGTGCCAGCAGCTTAGGGGACAGGGGGAACCAAGAGACCCAGTACTTC. It specifies CASSLGDRGNQETQYF.

As for this clone: The same CDR3 can be traced to other DNA sequences in this sample. CDR3 nucleotide sequence: TGTGCCAGCAGCCCTAGGCTAGCGGGGGGATACGAGCAGTACTTC. Its protein is CASSPRLAGGYEQYF. The chain joins TRBV7-2 to TRBJ2-7, with 11 positions matching TRBD2. The V gene end was trimmed by 5 bases and the J gene end by 4 bases; junction bases not matched to a gene: 7. This CDR3 spans 15 amino acids. CDR1 SGHTA and CDR2 FQGNSA come from the germline V gene.